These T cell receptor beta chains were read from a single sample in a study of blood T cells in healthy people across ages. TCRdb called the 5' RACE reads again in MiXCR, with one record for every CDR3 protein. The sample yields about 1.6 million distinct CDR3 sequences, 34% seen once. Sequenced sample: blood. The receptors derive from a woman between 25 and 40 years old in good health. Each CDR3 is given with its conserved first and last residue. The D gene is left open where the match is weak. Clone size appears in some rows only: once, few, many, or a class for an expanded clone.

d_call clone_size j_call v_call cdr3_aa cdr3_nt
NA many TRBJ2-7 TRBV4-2 CASSQPGGGFEQYF TGTGCCAGCAGCCAGCCCGGGGGAGGCTTCGAGCAGTACTTC
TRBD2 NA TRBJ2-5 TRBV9 CASSSGGGEETQYF TGTGCCAGCAGCTCGGGAGGGGGTGAGGAGACCCAGTACTTC
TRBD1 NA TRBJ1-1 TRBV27 CASRPGTAYEAFF TGTGCCAGCAGACCAGGGACAGCCTATGAAGCTTTCTTT
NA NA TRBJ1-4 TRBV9 CVSSVGRGTNEKLFF TGTGTCAGCAGCGTAGGGAGGGGGACTAATGAAAAACTGTTTTTT
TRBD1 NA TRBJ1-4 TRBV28 CASSIQGASTNEKLFF TGTGCCAGCAGTATACAGGGGGCCTCAACTAATGAAAAACTGTTTTTT
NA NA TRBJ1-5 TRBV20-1 CSARGPTGDPPQHF TGCAGTGCCCGCGGCCCCACCGGGGATCCGCCCCAGCATTTT
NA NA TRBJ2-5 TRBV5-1 CASSFQEAQYF TGCGCCAGCAGCTTCCAGGAGGCCCAGTACTTC
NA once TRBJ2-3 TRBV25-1 CASSEPGSRTDTQYF TGTGCCAGCAGTGAACCGGGATCCCGCACAGATACGCAGTATTTT
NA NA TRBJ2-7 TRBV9 CASSREMGFEQYF TGTGCCAGCAGCCGAGAGATGGGGTTCGAGCAGTACTTC
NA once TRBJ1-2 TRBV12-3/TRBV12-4 CASSLHTNYGYTF TGTGCCAGCAGTTTACATACTAACTATGGCTACACCTTC
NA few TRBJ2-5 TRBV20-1 CSAISLQETQYF TGCAGTGCTATCTCTCTGCAAGAGACCCAGTACTTC
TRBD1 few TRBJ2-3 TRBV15 CATSRDPATGGGDTQYF TGTGCCACCAGCAGAGATCCCGCGACAGGGGGGGGAGATACGCAGTATTTT
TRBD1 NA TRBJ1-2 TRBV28 CASSLTNRDRDGYTF TGTGCCAGCAGTTTAACCAACCGGGACAGGGACGGCTACACCTTC
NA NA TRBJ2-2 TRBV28 CASSLRLGAGELFF TGTGCCAGCAGCCTGCGACTGGGAGCCGGGGAGCTGTTTTTT
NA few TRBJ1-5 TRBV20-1 CSAERRQNQPQHF TGCAGTGCTGAACGACGACAGAATCAGCCCCAGCATTTT
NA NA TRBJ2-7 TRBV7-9 CASSLDVNREIDEQYF TGTGCCAGCAGCTTAGATGTTAACAGGGAGATTGATGAGCAGTACTTC
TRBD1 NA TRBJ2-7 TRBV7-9 CASSRADRGSGEQYF TGTGCCAGCAGCCGGGCCGACAGGGGCAGCGGCGAGCAGTACTTC
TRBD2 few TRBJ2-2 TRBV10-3 CASGAGGNTGELFF TGTGCCAGCGGAGCGGGAGGTAACACCGGGGAGCTGTTTTTT
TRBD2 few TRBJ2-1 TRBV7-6 CASSLTVTSGRENNEQFF TGTGCCAGCAGCTTAACCGTGACTAGCGGGAGGGAGAACAATGAGCAGTTCTTC
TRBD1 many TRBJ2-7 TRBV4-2 CASSQKTGPVDEQYF TGTGCCAGCAGCCAAAAGACAGGGCCTGTGGACGAGCAGTACTTC
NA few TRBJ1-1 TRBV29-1 CSPRRRGTDMKAFF TGCAGCCCCCGGAGGAGGGGGACCGACATGAAAGCTTTCTTT
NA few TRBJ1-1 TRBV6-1 CASSEPRRGRDTEAFF TGTGCCAGCAGTGAACCCCGGAGGGGTAGGGACACTGAAGCTTTCTTT